This record looks at one T cell receptor beta chain sequence and its context. The target antigen is unknown. Data came from immunoSEQ multiplex PCR; TCRdb stores just in-frame clones and leaves some out. Of 15,000 to 20,000 clones listed, roughly 70% are singletons. The data stem from a study of OX40 agonist ivuxolimab in advanced cancers. The wider study: An agonistic human IgG2 monoclonal antibody against OX40 (CD134) was given.

Study-wide results and caveats: Expansion of clones was among the lowest in partial responders at 0.1-3.0 mg/kg. Antigen specificity remained undetermined for the expanded peripheral T cells.

Trimming pared 3 bases from V and 8 bases from J, leaving 16 bases between. The length of the CDR3 is 15 residues. Germline values: CDR1 KGHSH, CDR2 LQKENI. This specimen was CD4+ or CD8+ T cells sorted from blood, taken in a trial of the OX40 agonist ivuxolimab. The V and J genes are TRBV18 and TRBJ1-4; possibly TRBD1 for D (6 bases). The TCR originated in an adult with an advanced solid tumor such as melanoma, head and neck, liver or kidney cancer. The CDR3 region has the DNA TGTGCCAGCTCACCTGACGATCCGAGGGGGGAAAAACTGTTTTTT. This translates into CASSPDDPRGEKLFF.